The present T cell receptor (beta chain) was sequenced within a study of blood T cells in healthy people across ages. Points from the study as a whole: Researchers judged that diversity estimates from one million T cells fell short of true values.

This CDR3 spans 17 amino acids. V dropped 3 bases and J dropped 6 bases, with 21 bases sitting between them. A second PCR of 7 to 11 cycles used a sample-barcoded 5' primer and a J-beta primer mix. One entry per CDR3 protein, called by TCRdb with MiXCR from the 5' RACE reads. The table lists more than 900,000 distinct CDR3 sequences, around 27% of them singletons. Notes on this clonotype: The antigen remains unidentified.

This sample was shared with a second study, whose subject was T cells of mothers and their children. That work contributes: Related mother-child pairs showed slightly higher but non-significant overlap than unrelated pairs.

The receptor was derived from a girl aged 2 to 9 in good health. The chain couples TRBV7-1 to TRBJ2-1; D possibly corresponds to TRBD2 (5 bases). TRBV7-1 is known as an ORF, though its function is uncertain. Sequenced input: blood. The CDR3 bases are TGTGCCAGCAGCTCGCGTATAACTAGTACCGGAGGCAATGAGCAGTTCTTC. Translation: CASSSRITSTGGNEQFF.